The 32 T cell receptor beta chains below were found in one sample sequenced in a study of blood T cell repertoires in COVID-19. TCRdb's table, derived via immunoSEQ multiplex PCR, lists solely in-frame clones and lacks some. The sample includes more than 95,000 clones, roughly 83% of them seen just once. The sample taken for sequencing was peripheral blood. These receptors all stem from a man aged 30-40 years with acute or convalescent COVID-19.

The chain uses TRBV9 and TRBJ2-1; TRBD2 matches 7 bases. This CDR3 contains 15 residues. With V trimmed by 3 bases and J by 9 bases, 12 bases remained unmatched. Germline V lookup: CDR1 SGDLS, CDR2 YYNGEE. DNA of the CDR3: TGTGCCAGCAGCGGCCCGAGCGGGAATCGCGGTGAGCAGTTCTTC. Encoded protein: CASSGPSGNRGEQFF.

The count of this clone is one. The chain is built from TRBV19 and TRBJ2-5; D gene unclear. Deletions cut 5 bases from V and 0 bases from J, with 7 bases between. The V gene's germline CDR1 is LNHDA and CDR2 SQIVND (reference sequence). The CDR3 spans 13 residues. The CDR3 nucleotides read TGTGCCAGTAGTTTCACAGACCAAGAGACCCAGTACTTC. Its translation is CASSFTDQETQYF.

The chain links TRBV25-1 to TRBJ2-1; 7 bases agree with TRBD2. The V and J ends lost 3 bases and 3 bases, in that order; junction bases with no gene match: 8. The CDR3 covers 16 residues. In germline, CDR1 is MGHDK, CDR2 SYGVNS. DNA for the CDR3: TGTGCCAGCAGTGAGGGGGGGGATCCACTCTACAATGAGCAGTTCTTC. This translates into CASSEGGDPLYNEQFF. The full variable domain, in which reference TRBV25-1 and TRBJ2-1 provide the parts outside the CDR3, is EADIYQTPRYLVIGTGKKITLECSQTMGHDKMYWYQQDPGMELHLIHYSYGVNSTEKGDLSSESTVSRIRTEHFPLTLESARPSHTSQYLCASSEGGDPLYNEQFFGPGTRLTVL.

The J gene is TRBJ2-1, the V gene TRBV29-1; 10 bases agree with TRBD2. Germline V CDR1 and CDR2: SQVTM, ANQGSEA. V was clipped by 2 bases and J by 8 bases; unmatched bases: 12. The CDR3 runs to 16 residues. CDR3 residues: CSVESAPSGSFYEQFF. DNA for the CDR3: TGCAGCGTTGAATCAGCCCCTAGCGGGAGTTTTTATGAGCAGTTCTTC.

V is TRBV2 and J is TRBJ1-2; 9 bases line up with TRBD1. CDR3 length: 15 residues. The germline V gene has CDR1 SNHLY and CDR2 FYNNEI. Losses at the gene ends were 6 bases for V and 4 bases for J; bases not matched to a gene: 9. The CDR3 nucleotides read TGTGCCAGCAGCGCCGACAGGGGGGAAGTCTATGGCTACACCTTC. Protein: CASSADRGEVYGYTF.

The chain couples TRBV12-5 to TRBJ2-2; 10 positions agree with TRBD2. Germline V gene lookup returns CDR1 LGHNT and CDR2 FRNRAP. The V gene end was trimmed by 8 bases and the J gene end by 3 bases; junction bases not matched to a gene: 6. This CDR3 is built from 15 residues. The DNA for the CDR3 is TGTGCTAGTACTACAGCGGGAGGGTACACCGGGGAGCTGTTTTTT. Its protein is CASTTAGGYTGELFF.

This chain links TRBV9 with TRBJ1-1, with D unresolved. Trimming took 3 bases from V and 2 from J, leaving 14 bases between them. The CDR3 runs 15 residues. Germline CDR1 is SGDLS and CDR2 is YYNGEE. The CDR3 region has the DNA TGTGCCAGCAGCGAGCAGGATCTCCTTAACACTGAAGCTTTCTTT. As protein: CASSEQDLLNTEAFF. Drawing the rest from reference TRBV9 and TRBJ1-1, the complete variable domain is DSGVTQTPKHLITATGQRVTLRCSPRSGDLSVYWYQQSLDQGLQFLIQYYNGEERAKGNILERFSAQQFPDLHSELNLSSLELGDSALYFCASSEQDLLNTEAFFGQGTRLTVV.

This clone was seen only a few times. The CDR3 DNA sequence: TGCGCCAGCAGTCCCCTAGCGGGAGAGGATGAGCAGTTCTTC. Translating gives CASSPLAGEDEQFF. This sequence joins TRBV10-2 and TRBJ2-1, with 10 positions matching TRBD2. The CDR3 covers 14 residues. Germline trimming cut 5 bases from V and 8 bases from J; bases unmatched to any gene: 6. Germline lookup yields CDR1 WSHSY and CDR2 SAAADI.

This clone was detected a few times. The CDR3 reads CASSPWTSGTNTGELFF. The CDR3 coding sequence is TGTGCCAGCAGCCCTTGGACTAGCGGAACGAACACCGGGGAGCTGTTTTTT. The V and J genes are TRBV2 and TRBJ2-2; 10 nucleotides agree with TRBD2. CDR3 length: 17 residues. CDR1 and CDR2 from the germline V gene are SNHLY and FYNNEI. The junction had 7 bases not matched to a gene; V was cut back by 6 bases and J by 0 bases.

This clone showed up just once. The chain couples TRBV6-5 to TRBJ2-5, with 13 bases matching TRBD2. This CDR3 is built from 15 residues. Germline CDR1 and CDR2: MNHEY and SVGAGI. V lost 6 bases to trimming and J lost 2 bases; unmatched junction nucleotides: 3. The CDR3 coding sequence is TGTGCCAGCAGCATACTAGCGGGGGGGCAAGAGACCCAGTACTTC. Translating gives CASSILAGGQETQYF.

The chain recombines TRBV6-4 with TRBJ2-7; 8 bases align to TRBD2. V lost 4 bases to trimming and J lost 6 bases; unmatched junction nucleotides: 5. The CDR3 has 13 amino acids. CDR1 and CDR2 (germline): MRHNA, SNTAGT. The CDR3 DNA reads as TGTGCCAGCAGTGTATTAGCGGGGTCCGAGCAGTACTTC. Translation gives CASSVLAGSEQYF.

This clone was detected a few times. The chain joins TRBV18 to TRBJ2-5, with TRBD1 matching 9 bases. J was trimmed by 4 bases and V by 3 bases; bases with no gene match: 6. This CDR3 comprises 15 residues. Per the germline V gene, CDR1 is KGHSH and CDR2 is LQKENI. CDR3 protein: CASSPGDRVRETQYF. CDR3 in DNA: TGTGCCAGCTCACCGGGGGACAGGGTCCGAGAGACCCAGTACTTC.

The gene calls are TRBV29-1 and TRBJ2-3; D perhaps matches TRBD1 (7 bases). V dropped 0 bases and J dropped 0 bases, with 19 bases sitting between them. The CDR3 runs to 18 residues. Per the germline V gene, CDR1 is SQVTM and CDR2 is ANQGSEA. The CDR3 reads CSVEETGTHPYSTDTQYF. The CDR3 DNA sequence: TGCAGCGTTGAAGAGACAGGGACTCACCCCTATAGCACAGATACGCAGTATTTT.

The chain joins TRBV7-3 to TRBJ2-3; 11 nucleotides match TRBD1. This CDR3 has 16 residues. The germline V gene has CDR1 SGHTA and CDR2 FQGTGA. V lost 2 bases to trimming and J lost 5 bases; unmatched junction nucleotides: 6. In nucleotides, the CDR3 is TGTGCCAGCAGCTTAGGGCCGGGACAGGGGGGAGATACGCAGTATTTT. Protein sequence: CASSLGPGQGGDTQYF.

This chain joins TRBV7-2 and TRBJ1-6; TRBD1 matches 8 bases. CDR3 length: 17 amino acids. Trimming took 5 bases from V and 0 from J; bases not matched to a gene: 6. The germline V gene has CDR1 SGHTA and CDR2 FQGNSA. The CDR3 DNA is TGTGCCAGCAGCGAACAGGGGGGGAGCTCCTATAATTCACCCCTCCACTTT. Translated, it gives CASSEQGGSSYNSPLHF.

The chain employs TRBV4-3 and TRBJ2-2, with 14 bases matching TRBD2. The ends lost 3 bases at V and 3 bases at J; junction bases unmatched: 3. Per germline, CDR1 LGHNA and CDR2 YSLEER. The CDR3 has 17 residues. The CDR3 DNA reads TGCGCCAGCAGCCAGGGACTAGCGGGGGATGACACCGGGGAGCTGTTTTTT. Its protein is CASSQGLAGDDTGELFF.

The rearrangement links TRBV5-6 to TRBJ2-7, with TRBD1 identical over 7 bases. The CDR3 covers 14 residues. In germline, CDR1 is SGHDT, CDR2 YYEEEE. The V and J ends lost 4 bases and 2 bases, in that order; junction bases with no gene match: 6. For the CDR3, the DNA is TGTGCCAGCAGCACCCTGGACAGGACCTACGAGCAGTACGTC. Translation: CASSTLDRTYEQYV.

This sequence joins TRBV7-3 and TRBJ2-5; D is possibly TRBD2 (5 bases). Trimming stripped 5 bases from V and 6 bases from J, with 13 bases between. Germline V gene data show CDR1 as SGHTA and CDR2 as FQGTGA. CDR3 length: 13 amino acids. The CDR3, as DNA: TGTGCCAGCAGCCCCCCGGGGATGAAGACCCAGTACTTC. Protein: CASSPPGMKTQYF.

The rearrangement joins TRBV20-1 to TRBJ2-1; 8 bases map to TRBD1. This CDR3 comprises 11 residues. In germline, CDR1 is DFQATT, CDR2 SNEGSKA (reference sequence). Trimming at V came to 6 bases and at J to 7 bases, leaving 2 bases not matched to a gene. The CDR3 sequence is CSARDRNEQFF. CDR3 in DNA: TGCAGTGCCCGGGACAGGAATGAGCAGTTCTTC.

The CDR3 region is CASSFWTGGATNEKLFF. DNA of the CDR3: TGTGCCAGCAGTTTTTGGACAGGGGGCGCAACTAATGAAAAACTGTTTTTT. The chain joins TRBV27 to TRBJ1-4, with 11 bases fitting TRBD1. J lost 0 bases, V lost 3 bases, and 3 bases had no gene match. Germline-derived CDR1 and CDR2 are MNHEY and SMNVEV (reference sequence). CDR3 length: 17 residues.

This clone was detected only a few times. V gene TRBV6-5 combines with J gene TRBJ2-2; D remains unclear. Germline V gene sequence: CDR1 MNHEY, CDR2 SVGAGI. V was trimmed by 10 bases and J by 3 bases, leaving 6 bases between them. The CDR3 length is 11 residues. CDR3 sequence: CATVDTGELFF. Here the CDR3 DNA reads TGTGCCACGGTGGACACCGGGGAGCTGTTTTTT.

The chain couples TRBV7-2 to TRBJ2-7; D gene uncertain. The V gene lost 4 bases and the J gene lost 3 bases, with 10 bases spanning the gap. CDR3 length equals 13 residues. Germline V lookup: CDR1 SGHTA, CDR2 FQGNSA. The CDR3 loop is CASSYRVDYEQYF. The CDR3 DNA follows: TGTGCCAGCAGCTACCGGGTCGACTACGAGCAGTACTTC. Variable domain in full (rest from reference TRBV7-2 and TRBJ2-7): GAGVSQSPSNKVTEKGKDVELRCDPISGHTALYWYRQSLGQGLEFLIYFQGNSAPDKSGLPSDRFSAERTGGSVSTLTIQRTQQEDSAVYLCASSYRVDYEQYFGPGTRLTVT.

The chain employs TRBV5-1 and TRBJ1-2; 10 nucleotides align to TRBD1. CDR3 length: 14 residues. V trimming: 4 bases; J trimming: 5 bases; junction bases outside the gene matches: 5. The V gene's germline CDR1 is SGHRS and CDR2 YFSETQ. CDR3 bases: TGCGCCAGCAGCCCAGGACAGGGGGGATATGGCTACACCTTC. This codes for CASSPGQGGYGYTF.

The CDR3 DNA reads as TGTGCCAGTAGTATAGTCTCCAGGGGTGAGACCCAGTACTTC. Translation gives CASSIVSRGETQYF. J is TRBJ2-5 and V is TRBV19; the D gene is possibly TRBD1 (6 bases). V was clipped by 1 base and J by 5 bases, with 11 bases between them. Per germline, CDR1 LNHDA and CDR2 SQIVND (reference sequence). The CDR3 has 14 residues.

The CDR3 nucleotides read TGCGCCAGCAGTCCGCGACCGGGGGTTAGGCTCACCTCGGGGGCTTTCTTT. Translated, it gives CASSPRPGVRLTSGAFF. This chain connects TRBV23-1 to TRBJ1-1; possibly TRBD1 for D (5 bases). TRBV23-1 is placed among ORFs of uncertain function. This CDR3 region has 17 residues. Trimming shortened V by 4 bases and J by 11 bases, and 29 bases separated the two germline ends.

This rearrangement joins TRBV2 to TRBJ2-5, with 8 positions matching TRBD1. Unmatched junction bases numbered 5, after V lost 3 bases and J lost 5 bases. CDR1 and CDR2 (germline): SNHLY, FYNNEI. The CDR3 length is 14 residues. In nucleotides, the CDR3 is TGTGCCAGCAGTGAGACAGGGGTTTCGGAGACCCAGTACTTC. Amino acids: CASSETGVSETQYF.

V usage is TRBV7-6 and J usage is TRBJ2-3; weak D call: TRBD2 (7 bases). V dropped 5 bases and J dropped 6 bases, with 24 bases sitting between them. This CDR3 is 17 amino acids long. Germline V gene sequence: CDR1 SGHVS, CDR2 FNYEAQ. The CDR3 reads CASSPSLRGAGADTQYF. The CDR3 nucleotides read TGTGCCAGCAGCCCCTCCCTCCGGGGGGCGGGAGCGGATACGCAGTATTTT.

This clone showed up just a few times. The CDR3 is CASSQAGGTGELFF. As DNA, the CDR3 is TGTGCCAGCAGTCAGGCAGGGGGGACCGGGGAGCTGTTTTTT. The V call is TRBV28, the J call TRBJ2-2; D might be TRBD1 (7 bases). Germline V gene lookup returns CDR1 MDHEN and CDR2 SYDVKM. CDR3 length: 14 residues. With 5 bases removed from V and 5 bases from J, the gap between germline ends came to 12 bases.

This chain uses TRBV2 with TRBJ1-1, with D hard to call. The CDR3 runs to 10 residues. Germline V gene data show CDR1 as SNHLY and CDR2 as FYNNEI. V lost 9 bases and J 3 bases, leaving 5 bases between the germline ends. CDR3 in amino acids: CASVYTEAFF. The CDR3 DNA follows: TGTGCCAGTGTATACACTGAAGCTTTCTTT.

The chain recombines TRBV11-3 with TRBJ2-5; the match to TRBD2 covers 14 bases. V shed 5 bases, J shed 5 bases, and the junction held 7 bases outside the gene matches. Per the germline V gene, CDR1 is SGHNT and CDR2 is YENEEA. The CDR3 runs 16 residues. CDR3 nucleotide sequence: TGTGCCAGCAGCCTGGGACTAGCGGGGGCACGGGAGACCCAGTACTTC. Protein product: CASSLGLAGARETQYF.

This sequence joins TRBV18 and TRBJ1-6; D perhaps matches TRBD1 (6 bases). Germline V gene lookup returns CDR1 KGHSH and CDR2 LQKENI. The CDR3 has 15 amino acids. V was trimmed by 1 base and J by 8 bases, leaving 12 bases between them. The CDR3 loop reads CASSPLRQEDSPLHF. The CDR3 DNA sequence: TGTGCCAGCTCACCACTGAGACAGGAGGATTCACCCCTCCACTTT. The whole variable domain, remainder taken from reference TRBV18 and TRBJ1-6, is NAGVMQNPRHLVRRRGQEARLRCSPMKGHSHVYWYRQLPEEGLKFMVYLQKENIIDESGMPKERFSAEFPKEGPSILRIQQVVRGDSAAYFCASSPLRQEDSPLHFGNGTRLTVT.

CDR3 loop: CASSQGAGDPQPQHF. CDR3 nucleotides: TGTGCCAGCAGCCAAGGGGCAGGGGATCCGCAGCCCCAGCATTTT. The chain carries TRBV3-1 (or the pseudogene TRBV3-2) and TRBJ1-5; D might be TRBD1 (6 bases). The CDR3 covers 15 residues. Germline CDR1 LGHDT, CDR2 YNNKEL (reference sequence). V dropped 1 base and J dropped 7 bases, with 14 bases sitting between them.